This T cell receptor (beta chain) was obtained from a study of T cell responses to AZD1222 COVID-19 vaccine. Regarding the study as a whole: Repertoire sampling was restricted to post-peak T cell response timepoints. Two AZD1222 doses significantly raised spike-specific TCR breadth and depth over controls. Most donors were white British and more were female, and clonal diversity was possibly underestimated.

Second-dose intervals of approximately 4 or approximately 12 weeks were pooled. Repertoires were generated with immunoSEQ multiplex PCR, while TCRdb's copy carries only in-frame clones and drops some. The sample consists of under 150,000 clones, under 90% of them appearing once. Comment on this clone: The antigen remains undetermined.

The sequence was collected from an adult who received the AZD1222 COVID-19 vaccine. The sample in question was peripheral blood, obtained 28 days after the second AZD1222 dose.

CDR3 sequence (DNA): TGTGCCAGCACCTACAGCCCCACAGCTTTGAACACTGAAGCTTTCTTT. Encoded protein: CASTYSPTALNTEAFF. The V gene is TRBV6-4, the J gene TRBJ1-1; D remains ambiguous. V was trimmed by 7 bases and J by 0 bases, leaving 18 bases between them. Germline CDR1 and CDR2: MRHNA and SNTAGT. The CDR3 consists of 16 residues.